One T cell receptor beta chain is described in this entry. This clone came up a few times. Its antigen remains unidentified. Base-call qualities are not available, and no considerably larger clone is one nucleotide away. Libraries came from the immunoSEQ multiplex PCR assay. The multiplex PCR relied on a mix of 60 forward primers for TCR Vbeta segments and 13 reverse primers for TCR Jbeta segments. A multiplex PCR assay on genomic DNA amplified the CDR3 region of rearranged TCR beta genes. The amplified TCR beta libraries were sequenced on the Illumina HiSeq System as 87-base-pair reads. In the source study's methods: Across the 600 to 700 repertoires, a later analysis counted roughly 77 million unique TCR beta chains, about 10 million of which were shared by at least two donors. Raw reads were error-corrected and collapsed into unique sequences by a nearest-neighbor algorithm in which closely related sequences were merged to remove PCR and sequencing errors. V, D and J gene segments were assigned by aligning CDR3 sequences to IMGT reference sequences. For a sequence to be retained, a match of at least six nucleotides was required to both a V gene segment and a J gene segment. Rearrangements were classified as productive when the CDR3 lacked stop codons and remained in frame with V and J, and all other rearrangements were classified as non-productive. CDR3 was defined by IMGT convention, running from the second conserved V-encoded cysteine to the conserved J-encoded phenylalanine. The earlier analysis of 500 to 750 of the donors excluded any sequence lacking an unambiguous match to a single V gene segment. In an earlier analysis of a few hundred of the donors, V segments were called functional above 56.7% productive rearrangements and were called segregating when the between-donor standard deviation exceeded 5%. A statistical classification framework was developed to diagnose cytomegalovirus status using the catalog of TCR beta chain sequences. A later analysis assigned V and J genes by comparing TCR nucleotide sequences with IMGT/GENE-DB human TR gene sequences. In a later analysis, CDR3 sequences and most-parsimonious VDJ recombination scenarios were assigned using the TCRdist pipeline. In a later analysis, each TCR beta chain was defined by its CDR3 amino acid sequence together with its V-gene family, and reads lacking a unique V-gene family were excluded. As a way to deal with suspected cross-contamination and a sequencing artifact, a later analysis dropped 450 to 600 nucleotide sequences that were highly shared and had low generation probability. In a later analysis, a clonal expansion index for each public chain was calculated from normalized within-repertoire ranks of inferred template counts. A later analysis computed generation probabilities with a VDJ recombination model fitted to out-of-frame rearrangements, and checked the results against IGoR. In a later analysis, hypergeometric tests were used to score TCR-TCR, TCR-HLA and TCR-CMV co-occurrence, with a repertoire-size bias correction applied to TCR pairs. A later analysis estimated false discovery rates by permuting HLA or CMV assignments 20 times. In a later analysis, co-occurring TCRs were grouped with DBSCAN, and TCRdist sequence similarity was added when clustering was performed within HLA-allele-positive subsets. Co-occurrence clustering excluded repertoires with fewer than 30,000 or more than 120,000 public chains, plus five with anomalous nucleotide sharing. TCRdb took this table from immuneACCESS and kept in-frame rearrangements with V and J called. Such tables lack part of the clones; where checked against another copy, unresolved V genes explain under half of the gap, and the rest is unexplained. From that table come the V and J calls and clone size; the DNA was used to work out D and trimming. The sample yields some 200,000 clones; 70% to 90% were counted once. The ten largest account for 2% to 2.5% of the sample.

The entry originates in a study of cytomegalovirus exposure and HLA in healthy donors (dated by TCRdb to about 2017). For context, the study as a whole: An earlier analysis of roughly 570 of the donors reported approximately 280 Gb of sequence data and 117 million unique TCR beta sequences obtained from about 180 million T cells. Around 320 gigabases of sequencing data and tens of millions of unique TCR sequences were included in an early release covering 550 to 650 HLA-typed donors. Typing coverage varied by locus: about 629-630 donors for A, B, C, DRB1 and DQB1; approximately 500 for DQA1; 600 to 610 for DPA1; roughly 450 for DPB1. Roughly 5 DR-DQ haplotypes were handled as single units for association and clustering, since linkage in the cohort was strong. Donor age, sex, ethnicity and CMV serostatus were collected together with the repertoire data. An earlier analysis of around 540 of the donors applied high-throughput TCR beta sequencing to assess whether each TCR beta V gene segment acted as functional or pseudogenic. A later analysis re-examined previously published TCR beta repertoires from more than 650 donors and added high-resolution HLA genotyping to investigate patterns of TCR occurrence. To predict cytomegalovirus infection status, the study brought together high-throughput TCR immunosequencing, statistical association of individual TCRs with disease status, and machine learning. Along with the approximately 620-subject first cohort, a separate validation cohort of about 110 different subjects was used. A later genetic analysis used genome-wide SNP genotypes for about 65% of the 666 donors, treating that subset as a discovery cohort. HLA typing included class I and class II loci at four-digit resolution. All discovery cohort repertoires had been generated using a single sequencing platform. Of the 300 to 500 genotyped donors, over 80% were placed in the genetic ancestry cluster associated with self-reported Caucasian donors. The study used immunosequencing to profile the T cell repertoires of more than 650 subjects and linked those repertoires to cytomegalovirus serostatus. On average, 235,054 unique TCR beta nucleotide sequences were sequenced per donor among 398 genotyped donors of the cohort, with around 19% of those sequences being non-productive. Rather than using new phenotypic data, the later analysis identified candidate immune exposures from TCR beta sequences and from how often those sequences occurred across donors. The study aimed to test whether cataloging public T cell receptors could reveal signatures of past pathogen exposure. Results and caveats for the whole study, not just this receptor: According to a later analysis, TCR association rates differed among HLA loci, with DRB1 alleles showing the most associated TCRs and HLA-C alleles showing the fewest. The cohort was sequenced for TCR beta chains only, and without alpha or paired-chain data the features that could be detected were limited. CMV serostatus was the only immune exposure information available for the cohort. A further reported finding was that TCR beta sequences accurately predicted the HLA-A and HLA-B alleles for most subjects in the first cohort. In a later analysis, HLA-associated TCR beta chains were found to be more clonally expanded and to have lower generation probabilities than equally common non-associated chains. Roughly uniform sequencing depth across donors was assumed in presence/absence analyses, although this assumption may not hold. The classifier was reported to diagnose cytomegalovirus status with high specificity and sensitivity in both the original cohort and the validation cohort. An earlier analysis of 587 of the donors showed that most TCR beta V segments appeared in productive rearrangements either about 90% or about 30% of the time, which broadly matched IMGT annotations. A group of highly shared sequence variants was considered likely to be a technical artifact of the sequencing pipeline. A few of the identified cytomegalovirus-associated TCR beta chains were confirmed in vitro to be specific for cytomegalovirus antigens. The study listed 150 to 200 TCR beta chains as associated with cytomegalovirus. The authors suggested that the approach could potentially be generalized to other disease states and immunological phenotypes. In a later analysis, around 17,000 TCR beta sequences were associated with specific HLA alleles at a false discovery rate of 0.05. In a later genetic analysis, a missense DCLRE1C variant was associated with V-gene and J-gene trimming of TCR beta chains, and the association was replicated in an independent cohort. When HLA alleles, especially DR and DQ, strongly co-occurred, TCR associations were difficult to assign to individual alleles. According to a later genetic analysis, donors in an Asian-associated ancestry cluster had fewer N-insertions in productive TCRs than the approximately 630-donor mean. Because HLA typing was missing for some donors at each locus, association tests included only the typed subset. In a later analysis, several top co-occurrence clusters were reported to appear linked to parvovirus B19, influenza, CMV and Epstein-Barr virus. Because counts were too low, fewer than 20 rarely observed V segments, including chromosome 9 orphons, were excluded from the earlier analysis of several hundred of the donors. Most TCR sequences were observed very rarely across donors, whereas some public TCRs were present in many individuals. A later analysis found that most CMV-associated TCR beta chains appeared HLA-restricted, with HLA associations seemingly driven largely by CMV exposure. Correlated functional status among segregating V segments might be attributable to linkage disequilibrium, but an unknown experimental factor could not be ruled out.

The cohort comprised around 700 healthy bone marrow donors. At the time of sampling, all cohort members were nominally healthy, though unrecorded immune exposures were likely present. The donor was CMV seronegative and belonged to the group of 380 or so seronegative cohort members. Every donor gave a peripheral blood sample, and the peripheral blood mononuclear cells from that sample were used for TCR beta sequencing. The Qiagen DNeasy Blood Extraction Kit was used to extract genomic DNA from the blood cell samples. The origin of this receptor is a woman in her 30s in good health and CMV-seronegative. The material sequenced was PBMCs.

The CDR3 loop reads CASNSGQGHTDTQYF. The sequenced DNA is TGTGCCAGTAACTCGGGACAGGGGCACACAGATACGCAGTATTTT. Recombination linked TRBV6-5 to TRBJ2-3, and 10 junctional nucleotides match TRBD1. The CDR3 measures 15 amino acids from cysteine to phenylalanine. Only the CDR3 portion is preserved as DNA: 45 bases, with reading frame beginning at the first base. V has 9 bases trimmed and J has 2 bases trimmed; junction bases matching no gene number 8. Via the germline V gene, CDR1 is MNHEY and CDR2 SVGAGI.